This T cell receptor (beta chain) is drawn from a study of T cells after yellow fever vaccination. Study summary: SMART-Seq v4 Ultra Low Input handled preparation of low-cell-number fractions.

5'RACE template switching produced TCR cDNA carrying a universal primer site and UMIs. TCRdb used MiXCR to reprocess the 5' RACE reads, holding one entry per CDR3 protein. The repertoire holds 250,000 to 400,000 distinct CDR3 sequences, with roughly 4.3% as singletons. General study points: In post-booster samples, most primary-vaccination clones reappeared (around 95% CD4, 88% CD8). Weaker overall was a secondary response that nonetheless peaked faster, on day 5 versus 15.

This clonotype was recorded a few times. No antigen is known for it. This specimen was PBMCs, taken 5 days after the yellow fever booster vaccination. The TCR sequence derives from a man in his late teens or twenties who received the YFV17D yellow fever vaccine.

The CDR3 loop is CASSVDLGRNTEAFF. The DNA of the CDR3 is TGTGCCAGCAGCGTAGATCTAGGGAGGAACACTGAAGCTTTCTTT. The chain employs TRBV9 and TRBJ1-1; D unresolved. CDR1 is SGDLS and CDR2 is YYNGEE in the germline V gene. Trimming removed 0 bases from V and 1 base from J, with 10 bases in between. The CDR3 length is 15 residues.